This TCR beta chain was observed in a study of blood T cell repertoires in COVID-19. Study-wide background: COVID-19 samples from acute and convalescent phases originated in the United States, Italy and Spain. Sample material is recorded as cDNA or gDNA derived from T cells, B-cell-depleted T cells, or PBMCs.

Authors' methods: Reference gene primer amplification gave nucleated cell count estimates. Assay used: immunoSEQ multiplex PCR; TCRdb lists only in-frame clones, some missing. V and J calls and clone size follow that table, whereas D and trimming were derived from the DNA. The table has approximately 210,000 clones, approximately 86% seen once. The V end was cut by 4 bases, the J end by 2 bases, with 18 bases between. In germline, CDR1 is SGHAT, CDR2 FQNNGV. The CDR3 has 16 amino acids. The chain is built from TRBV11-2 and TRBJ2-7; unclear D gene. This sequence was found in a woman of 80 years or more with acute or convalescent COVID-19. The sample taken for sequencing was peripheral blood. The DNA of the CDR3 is TGTGCCAGCAGCTCCAGAGGAGCAAATTGGGCCTACGAGCAGTACTTC. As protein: CASSSRGANWAYEQYF.